This is a list of T cell receptor beta chains from one sample in a study of blood T cell repertoires in COVID-19. Here immunoSEQ multiplex PCR was the method, and the copy in TCRdb shows in-frame clones only, minus some. The profile shows approximately 30,000 clones, about 93% of them singletons. The sample comprised peripheral blood. The receptors originated from a human donor in a cohort sampled during active COVID-19. Each CDR3 is given with its conserved first and last residue. D genes are given only for firm matches. Expanded clones get a size class; other rows say once, few or many, or leave the size out.

abundance,j_gene,d_gene,v_gene,CDR3aa,CDR3nt
NA,TRBJ1-2,TRBD1,TRBV6-1,CASSELGQGHFGYTF,TGTGCCAGCAGTGAATTAGGACAGGGGCACTTTGGCTACACCTTC
NA,TRBJ2-1,TRBD2,TRBV18,CASSPSGLAGNYNEQFF,TGTGCCAGCTCACCGAGTGGACTAGCGGGGAATTACAATGAGCAGTTCTTC
NA,TRBJ1-1,TRBD1,TRBV7-9,CASSSTGGPSEAFF,TGTGCCAGCAGCTCGACAGGGGGCCCCTCTGAAGCTTTCTTT
NA,TRBJ1-5,TRBD1,TRBV5-5,CASSSTPDRDNQPQHF,TGTGCCAGCAGCTCTACCCCCGACAGGGACAATCAGCCCCAGCATTTT
once,TRBJ1-1,NA,TRBV5-4,CASSGGRHMNTEAFF,TGTGCCAGCAGCGGGGGCCGCCACATGAACACTGAAGCTTTCTTT
NA,TRBJ2-1,NA,TRBV5-4,CASSLGAGQSSYNEQFF,TGTGCCAGCAGCTTGGGGGCGGGACAGAGCTCCTACAATGAGCAGTTCTTC
NA,TRBJ2-1,NA,TRBV11-2,CASSPGGNNNEQFF,TGTGCCAGCAGCCCCGGAGGGAACAACAATGAGCAGTTCTTC
NA,TRBJ1-2,TRBD1,TRBV29-1,CSVEDTGQEIYGYTF,TGCAGCGTTGAAGACACCGGACAGGAAATCTATGGCTACACCTTC
once,TRBJ1-2,TRBD1,TRBV3-1/TRBV3-2,CASSERQGGGYTF,TGTGCCAGCAGCGAGAGACAGGGAGGTGGCTACACCTTC
NA,TRBJ1-2,NA,TRBV5-1,CASSPVRVWGYTF,TGCGCCAGCAGCCCCGTCAGGGTGTGGGGCTACACCTTC
NA,TRBJ1-1,TRBD1,TRBV28,CASRATGDTEAFF,TGTGCCAGCAGAGCTACAGGGGACACTGAAGCTTTCTTT
NA,TRBJ1-2,TRBD1,TRBV28,CASSSLFRDRGLNYGYTF,TGTGCCAGCAGTTCCCTATTCCGGGACAGGGGGTTAAACTATGGCTACACCTTC
NA,TRBJ2-7,NA,TRBV11-3,CASSLDIHEQYF,TGTGCCAGCAGCTTAGATATTCACGAGCAGTACTTC
NA,TRBJ2-5,TRBD2,TRBV3-1/TRBV3-2,CASSHLRGGETQYF,TGTGCCAGCAGCCACCTCCGGGGGGGAGAGACCCAGTACTTC
NA,TRBJ2-5,NA,TRBV7-9,CASSGAEYQETQYF,TGTGCCAGCAGCGGTGCGGAGTACCAAGAGACCCAGTACTTC
NA,TRBJ2-5,NA,TRBV7-3,CASSSYFRETQYF,TGTGCCAGCAGCTCCTACTTTCGAGAGACCCAGTACTTC
NA,TRBJ1-1,TRBD1,TRBV7-2,CASRDDRDGPPKLFF,TGTGCCAGCAGGGATGACAGGGACGGCCCCCCCAAGCTTTTCTTT
NA,TRBJ2-7,TRBD2,TRBV9,CASSSDVGTSGRAYEQYF,TGTGCCAGCAGCTCCGACGTTGGGACTAGCGGGAGGGCCTACGAGCAGTACTTC
NA,TRBJ1-2,TRBD1,TRBV29-1,CSVGRTGRFYGYTF,TGCAGCGTTGGAAGGACAGGGAGGTTCTATGGCTACACCTTC
NA,TRBJ2-1,NA,TRBV7-2,CASSLALDHNPRDNEQFF,TGTGCCAGCAGCTTAGCTCTAGACCACAACCCGAGGGACAATGAGCAGTTCTTC
NA,TRBJ2-7,TRBD1,TRBV5-6,CASSPVARQGFYHEQYF,TGTGCCAGCAGCCCGGTGGCGCGACAGGGGTTTTACCACGAGCAGTACTTC
NA,TRBJ1-1,TRBD1,TRBV6-5,CASSWDSLNTEAFF,TGTGCCAGCAGTTGGGACAGTTTGAACACTGAAGCTTTCTTT
NA,TRBJ2-1,NA,TRBV6-6,CASITQGLGGDEQFF,TGTGCCAGCATCACCCAGGGGCTTGGTGGGGATGAGCAGTTCTTC
NA,TRBJ1-4,TRBD1,TRBV18,CASSPTGSANEKLFF,TGTGCCAGCTCACCGACAGGGTCTGCTAATGAAAAACTGTTTTTT
NA,TRBJ2-3,TRBD2,TRBV5-1,CASSLGAREGPTDTQYF,TGCGCCAGCAGCCTGGGGGCGCGGGAGGGCCCTACAGATACGCAGTATTTT
NA,TRBJ2-7,NA,TRBV9,CASSVAREQYF,TGTGCCAGCAGCGTAGCTCGGGAGCAGTACTTC
NA,TRBJ2-2,NA,TRBV6-5,CASSYSAAPGELFF,TGTGCCAGCAGTTACTCCGCGGCCCCCGGGGAGCTGTTTTTT
NA,TRBJ2-1,TRBD1,TRBV11-3,CASSSTGGGLYNEQFF,TGTGCCAGCAGCTCAACAGGGGGCGGGCTTTACAATGAGCAGTTCTTC
NA,TRBJ1-4,NA,TRBV6-5,CASSYGGGEKLFF,TGTGCCAGCAGTTACGGGGGAGGGGAAAAACTGTTTTTT
NA,TRBJ2-1,TRBD2,TRBV14,CASSPGLAGTTIPNEQFF,TGTGCCAGCAGCCCGGGACTAGCGGGAACCACGATCCCCAATGAGCAGTTCTTC
NA,TRBJ1-5,TRBD1,TRBV18,CASSSGTGFNQPQHF,TGTGCCAGCTCTTCCGGGACAGGGTTTAATCAGCCCCAGCATTTT
once,TRBJ2-5,TRBD2,TRBV10-3,CAIRELAGGEETQYF,TGTGCCATCAGGGAGCTAGCGGGGGGAGAAGAGACCCAGTACTTC
NA,TRBJ2-2,NA,TRBV28,CASSLLPAGELFF,TGTGCCAGCAGTTTATTACCGGCCGGGGAGCTGTTTTTT
NA,TRBJ2-7,TRBD2,TRBV5-8,CASSLWRGAATYEQYF,TGTGCCAGCAGCTTGTGGCGGGGGGCGGCAACCTACGAGCAGTACTTC
NA,TRBJ1-1,TRBD1,TRBV19,CASRKYRTGGFTEAFF,TGTGCCAGTAGAAAATACCGGACAGGGGGGTTCACTGAAGCTTTCTTT
NA,TRBJ1-3,NA,TRBV3-1/TRBV3-2,CASSRQVSGNTIYF,TGTGCCAGCAGCCGACAGGTATCTGGAAACACCATATATTTT
NA,TRBJ1-1,NA,TRBV5-6,CASSSVQISTEAFF,TGTGCCAGCAGCTCAGTACAGATCAGCACTGAAGCTTTCTTT
NA,TRBJ2-1,TRBD1,TRBV4-1,CASSPFGTGYNEQFF,TGCGCCAGCAGCCCCTTCGGGACAGGGTACAATGAGCAGTTCTTC
once,TRBJ1-1,NA,TRBV14,CASSVQGEAFF,TGTGCTTCCTCCGTCCAGGGCGAAGCTTTCTTT
NA,TRBJ2-3,NA,TRBV5-1,CASSFTGISTDTQYF,TGCGCCAGCAGCTTCACGGGGATAAGCACAGATACGCAGTATTTT
NA,TRBJ2-2,TRBD1,TRBV5-1,CASSLGQGDTGELFF,TGCGCCAGCAGCTTAGGACAGGGGGACACCGGGGAGCTGTTTTTT
NA,TRBJ1-1,TRBD1,TRBV12-5,CASGLGTTGTNTEAFF,TGTGCTAGTGGTTTGGGTACGACAGGGACTAACACTGAAGCTTTCTTT
NA,TRBJ1-2,NA,TRBV19,CASSILGGDYGYTF,TGTGCCAGTAGTATACTGGGAGGGGACTATGGCTACACCTTC
NA,TRBJ2-2,TRBD1,TRBV6-4,CASSPYAGQGTSTGELFF,TGTGCCAGCAGCCCTTACGCGGGACAGGGGACGTCCACCGGGGAGCTGTTTTTT
NA,TRBJ1-1,TRBD1,TRBV30,CAWSGDRGGTEAFF,TGTGCCTGGAGCGGCGACAGGGGAGGCACTGAAGCTTTCTTT
NA,TRBJ1-2,TRBD1,TRBV4-1,CASSPRQGARYGYTF,TGCGCCAGCAGCCCTAGACAGGGGGCGCGCTATGGCTACACCTTC
NA,TRBJ1-1,NA,TRBV19,CATGYGTSNTEAFF,TGTGCCACCGGGTACGGGACATCCAACACTGAAGCTTTCTTT